This record covers a single T cell receptor (beta chain). The antigen this receptor binds is unknown. No clone much larger than this one lies a single base away; base qualities are absent. The time point label here, explained by the study, means: about 28 days (+/-7) after the second vaccine dose. Because spike-specific TCR depth and breadth did not differ between the two schedules, AZD1222 recipients who got a second dose at roughly 4 weeks were pooled with those who got a second dose at roughly 12 weeks. Vaccinee samples came from UK trials COV001 and COV002, including a single-blind randomized controlled phase 2/3 trial of AZD1222 (ChAdOx1 nCoV-19) in healthy adults. For TCRbeta chain sequencing, PBMC samples were collected from trial participants at day 0 and at day 28 after the second dose. The CDR3 regions of human TCRbeta chains were subjected to immunosequencing. From the authors' description of their analysis: TCRs in the repertoires were matched against a reference library of SARS-CoV-2-specific TCRs that had been generated with the MIRA antigen-specificity platform. Breadth was defined as the fraction of unique TCRs that were SARS-CoV-2-associated. Depth was defined as the fraction of total T cells that were SARS-CoV-2-associated. Using the MIRA data, every spike-specific TCR was mapped to the spike region that the TCR reacted to and assigned to either a CD4 or a CD8 class. Log10-transformed breadth and depth values were compared by one-way ANOVA with Sidak's multiple comparisons tests. What TCRdb holds here is the immuneACCESS table cut down to in-frame rearrangements. Part of the clones is not present; checked against another copy, under half of the missing clones reflect an unresolved V gene, and the others are unexplained. V, J and clone size were drawn from that table, and D and trimming were deduced from the DNA. The sample table contains 92,000 or so clones; only one count was recorded for 70% to 90% of them. Of the sample, around 5.5% falls within the top ten clones.

These data are taken from a study of T cell responses to AZD1222 COVID-19 vaccine (dated by TCRdb to the early 2020s). As for the study more broadly: A total of about 230 trial participants underwent TCR sequencing, of whom some 210 received two doses of AZD1222 and some 26 received two doses of the MenACWY control vaccine. Trial participants were enrolled by age into 18-55, 56-69 and 70-plus year subgroups, with about 150, 27 and 61 TCR-sequenced participants respectively. Paper-wide results and their limitations: Because no day 14 peak-response samples were available, repertoires were characterized only after the peak T cell response. Participants were mostly white British, with more females than males. The authors suggested clonal diversity may have been underestimated. Only five or six AZD1222 recipients were SARS-CoV-2 seropositive at baseline, limiting conclusions about previously exposed vaccinees. CD4 TCRs associated with the vaccine covered the entire spike protein, and the dominant responses were in regions 160-218 and 743-854. Nearly half of unique spike-specific TCRs reportedly recognized epitopes outside regions mutated in the B.1.351 and B.1.1.7 variants. In the small 56-69-year group, the increase in depth fell short of significance, most likely because of low power. After two AZD1222 doses, both the breadth and the depth of spike-specific TCRs were significantly higher than at day 0 and than in MenACWY recipients.

The sequencing here drew on peripheral blood, taken 28 days after the second AZD1222 dose. This sequence originates from an adult who received the AZD1222 COVID-19 vaccine.

The CDR3 protein: CASSLGGRGPSNYGYTF. Here is the DNA: TGTGCCAGCAGCTTGGGGGGCAGGGGGCCTTCTAACTATGGCTACACCTTC. The chain joins TRBV5-5 to TRBJ1-2; 8 bases in between match TRBD1. The CDR3 starts with the cysteine, ends with the phenylalanine, and has 17 residues. Left in the record is the CDR3 DNA by itself, 51 bases read in frame from the first base. Trimming accounts for 0 bases at V and 0 bases at J, while the number of junction bases matched to no gene is 7. CDR1 and CDR2, looked up from the germline V gene (reference sequence), are SGHKS and YYEKEE.